Listed below are T cell receptor beta chains from one sample, sequenced in a study of molecular identifiers for immune sequencing clone quantification. TCRdb fed the PCR reads into MiXCR, producing one record per CDR3 protein. The sample shows tens of thousands of distinct CDR3 sequences, roughly 25% of them seen only once. The sample was naive CD8+ T cells from blood, with Jurkat cell RNA spiked in. The receptors originated from a human donor in good health. Some libraries in this study had Jurkat cell RNA spiked in. The CDR3 runs from the conserved cysteine through the conserved F or W. The order of the fields is clone size, J gene, V gene, CDR3 protein. Size tells how often a clone was seen (once, few, many) or the class of an expanded clone, and some rows leave it out.

many,TRBJ2-5,TRBV6-1,CASRVYQETQYF
few,TRBJ2-7,TRBV4-1,CASSQASGTSGSYEQYF
.,TRBJ2-1,TRBV4-3,CASSQDIGLYNEQFF
many,TRBJ1-5,TRBV4-1,CASSPEGGQPQHF
many,TRBJ2-5,TRBV29-1,CSVETGIESETQYF
many,TRBJ2-3,TRBV7-9,CASSLDSAADTQYF
.,TRBJ1-2,TRBV20-1,CSASLTGANYGYTF
many,TRBJ1-1,TRBV28,CASRLSWGNTEAFF
many,TRBJ1-2,TRBV29-1,CSVGPGASNYGYTF
many,TRBJ1-5,TRBV28,CASSSRGNQPQHF
few,TRBJ2-1,TRBV4-3,CASSQGFLRQKYNEQFF
.,TRBJ2-3,TRBV7-6,CAGSPGGYTQYF
many,TRBJ2-2,TRBV3-1,CASSPPSGFTGELFF
.,TRBJ1-5,TRBV5-6,CASSEGGGWQPQHF
many,TRBJ1-2,TRBV7-9,CASSLVMGDYGYTF
few,TRBJ2-3,TRBV5-4,CASSDPGASGVVDTQYF
few,TRBJ1-3,TRBV29-1,CSVEERADSGNTIYF
many,TRBJ2-5,TRBV6-2/TRBV6-3,CASSYEWAQETQYF
many,TRBJ1-1,TRBV19,CASSIGVITEAFF
.,TRBJ2-3,TRBV13,CASSLVGVSTDTQYF
many,TRBJ2-7,TRBV4-3,CASSHYRAAQSYEQYF
many,TRBJ2-3,TRBV13,CASSLAGATTDTQYF
.,TRBJ1-4,TRBV20-1,CSARLLGGTAANEKLFF
many,TRBJ1-2,TRBV29-1,CSVDPPEMAGGYTF
.,TRBJ2-2,TRBV9,CASSAFYSQGLADRPPGELFF
many,TRBJ2-7,TRBV13,CASSPGQLRLAGLRSYEQYF
few,TRBJ1-4,TRBV19,CASIGQGTTNEKLFF
many,TRBJ2-7,TRBV5-1,CASSRTSGGSYEQYF
.,TRBJ2-5,TRBV12-3/TRBV12-4,CAGSTGTSALQETQYF
many,TRBJ2-3,TRBV5-6,CASSLAWGTASTDTQYF
few,TRBJ1-5,TRBV10-2,CATRAGYDSNQPQHF
few,TRBJ2-7,TRBV7-9,CASSPWTSGMISYEQYF
.,TRBJ1-5,TRBV12-3/TRBV12-4,CASSLRGGSNQPQHF
.,TRBJ2-1,TRBV7-6,CASSLNLGGRAYNEQFF
.,TRBJ2-7,TRBV30,CAWSPGLSYEQYF
.,TRBJ2-7,TRBV25-1,CASIGTSYEQYF
.,TRBJ1-1,TRBV29-1,CSVYREGTEAFF
few,TRBJ1-2,TRBV5-6,CASSPWGGANYGYTF
.,TRBJ1-5,TRBV6-1,CASSPLQQNSNQPQHF
many,TRBJ2-1,TRBV11-2,CASLTYNEQFF
few,TRBJ2-5,TRBV27,CASSSGTREYF
many,TRBJ2-3,TRBV2,CAIMPAGPAGVEDTQYF
.,TRBJ1-6,TRBV7-9,CASCPSDSTLHF
many,TRBJ2-3,TRBV6-2/TRBV6-3,CASSYSLGGRLTDTQYF
.,TRBJ2-7,TRBV4-1,CVSSQVSTGTHEQYF
many,TRBJ1-1,TRBV12-3/TRBV12-4,CASSTEGLTEAFF
.,TRBJ2-7,TRBV4-1,CVSSQGGGQNYEQYF
few,TRBJ1-5,TRBV30,CAWSVEEGHSNQPQHF
.,TRBJ1-4,TRBV7-8,CASSLTGTGVFF
.,TRBJ2-2,TRBV6-2/TRBV6-3,CASSYYGKGVSSNTGELFF
.,TRBJ1-6,TRBV27,CASSPIGVSPLHF
few,TRBJ2-1,TRBV27,CASRGLSYEQFF
once,TRBJ2-1,TRBV5-4,CASSRGVRDHIYNEQIF
many,TRBJ2-7,TRBV28,CASSLASAYEQYF
.,TRBJ1-1,TRBV7-8,CASSELTGPRGLNTEASF